The rows below give T cell receptor beta chains drawn from one sample of a study of PD-1 blockade in classical Hodgkin lymphoma. Profiled with immunoSEQ multiplex PCR; TCRdb holds only in-frame clones, not every one. This sample has roughly 61,000 clones, with 85% to 95% found just once. This material consisted of peripheral blood mononuclear cells (PBMCs), taken before the second cycle of nivolumab. All receptors come from a human donor with classical Hodgkin lymphoma. CDR3s include the opening cysteine and the closing phenylalanine or tryptophan. Each record gives: J gene, V gene, D gene, clone size, CDR3 protein, CDR3 DNA. A D gene is named only where the DNA matches it firmly. Size tells how often a clone was seen (once, few, many) or the class of an expanded clone, and some rows leave it out.

J gene: TRBJ2-7
V gene: TRBV7-9
D gene: TRBD2
clone size: NA
CDR3 protein: CASSLPGLAGGPQYEQYF
CDR3 DNA: TGTGCCAGCAGCTTACCCGGACTAGCGGGAGGGCCTCAGTACGAGCAGTACTTC

J gene: TRBJ2-1
V gene: TRBV15
D gene: TRBD1
clone size: NA
CDR3 protein: CATSRFPGQGLYNEQFF
CDR3 DNA: TGTGCCACCAGCAGATTCCCTGGACAGGGTCTCTACAATGAGCAGTTCTTC

J gene: TRBJ2-1
V gene: TRBV11-2
D gene: NA
clone size: NA
CDR3 protein: CASSLPPGGDEQFF
CDR3 DNA: TGTGCCAGCAGCTTACCTCCAGGGGGGGATGAGCAGTTCTTC

J gene: TRBJ2-2
V gene: TRBV7-9
D gene: NA
clone size: few
CDR3 protein: CASSLDGPSTGNTGELFF
CDR3 DNA: TGTGCCAGCAGCTTAGATGGTCCTTCGACAGGGAACACCGGGGAGCTGTTTTTT

J gene: TRBJ2-2
V gene: TRBV6-4
D gene: NA
clone size: few
CDR3 protein: CASSSQLGTGELFF
CDR3 DNA: TGTGCCAGCAGTTCCCAACTTGGAACCGGGGAGCTGTTTTTT

J gene: TRBJ1-6
V gene: TRBV10-3
D gene: NA
clone size: NA
CDR3 protein: CAIREDSLSSPLHF
CDR3 DNA: TGTGCCATCAGGGAGGACAGCTTAAGTTCACCCCTCCACTTT

J gene: TRBJ2-7
V gene: TRBV28
D gene: NA
clone size: NA
CDR3 protein: CASSPANEQYF
CDR3 DNA: TGTGCCAGCAGTCCCGCAAACGAGCAGTACTTC

J gene: TRBJ2-7
V gene: TRBV7-9
D gene: TRBD1
clone size: NA
CDR3 protein: CASSEIGTGVFYEQYF
CDR3 DNA: TGTGCCAGCAGCGAAATCGGGACAGGGGTTTTCTACGAGCAGTACTTC

J gene: TRBJ1-2
V gene: TRBV5-4
D gene: TRBD1
clone size: NA
CDR3 protein: CASSLGVDREGYTF
CDR3 DNA: TGTGCCAGCAGCTTGGGAGTGGACAGGGAGGGCTACACCTTC

J gene: TRBJ1-6
V gene: TRBV11-2
D gene: NA
clone size: NA
CDR3 protein: CASSRPKYSPLHF
CDR3 DNA: TGTGCCAGCAGCCGTCCAAAATATTCACCCCTCCACTTT

J gene: TRBJ1-1
V gene: TRBV7-9
D gene: NA
clone size: NA
CDR3 protein: CASSTNSGNTEAFF
CDR3 DNA: TGTGCCAGCAGCACAAACTCGGGGAACACTGAAGCTTTCTTT

J gene: TRBJ2-7
V gene: TRBV5-4
D gene: NA
clone size: NA
CDR3 protein: CASSRPSGALIYKQYF
CDR3 DNA: TGTGCCAGCAGTCGACCGTCGGGGGCCCTTATCTACAAGCAGTACTTC

J gene: TRBJ2-1
V gene: TRBV6-1
D gene: NA
clone size: NA
CDR3 protein: CASSEPDRTPRDEQFF
CDR3 DNA: TGTGCCAGCAGTGAACCCGACAGGACTCCCCGGGATGAGCAGTTCTTC

J gene: TRBJ2-5
V gene: TRBV6-1
D gene: NA
clone size: NA
CDR3 protein: CASSEAPSSQETQYF
CDR3 DNA: TGTGCCAGCAGTGAAGCGCCTAGTTCCCAAGAGACCCAGTACTTC

J gene: TRBJ1-1
V gene: TRBV9
D gene: NA
clone size: NA
CDR3 protein: CASSVTPEMNTEAFF
CDR3 DNA: TGTGCCAGCAGCGTAACACCCGAGATGAACACTGAAGCTTTCTTT

J gene: TRBJ2-7
V gene: TRBV28
D gene: TRBD2
clone size: NA
CDR3 protein: CASSTTLGLAGEAYEQYF
CDR3 DNA: TGTGCCAGCAGTACCACCTTGGGACTAGCGGGAGAGGCCTACGAGCAGTACTTC

J gene: TRBJ2-5
V gene: TRBV5-1
D gene: NA
clone size: NA
CDR3 protein: CASSLDQGWTTQYF
CDR3 DNA: TGCGCCAGCAGCTTGGATCAGGGGTGGACGACCCAGTACTTC

J gene: TRBJ2-7
V gene: TRBV5-8
D gene: NA
clone size: NA
CDR3 protein: CASSFFSGESSYEQYF
CDR3 DNA: TGTGCCAGCAGCTTTTTTTCGGGTGAGAGCTCCTACGAGCAGTACTTC

J gene: TRBJ2-5
V gene: TRBV7-8
D gene: TRBD2
clone size: NA
CDR3 protein: CASSLEAYWGGTQYF
CDR3 DNA: TGTGCCAGCAGCTTAGAAGCTTATTGGGGGGGGACCCAGTACTTC

J gene: TRBJ2-7
V gene: TRBV5-6
D gene: NA
clone size: NA
CDR3 protein: CASSLAFGEQYF
CDR3 DNA: TGTGCCAGCAGCTTGGCCTTTGGGGAGCAGTACTTC

J gene: TRBJ1-6
V gene: TRBV25-1
D gene: TRBD1
clone size: NA
CDR3 protein: CASSRKGASSYNSPLHF
CDR3 DNA: TGTGCCAGCAGTAGAAAGGGGGCTAGCTCCTATAATTCACCCCTCCACTTT

J gene: TRBJ2-7
V gene: TRBV7-2
D gene: TRBD1
clone size: NA
CDR3 protein: CASSSDPGTVAYEQYF
CDR3 DNA: TGTGCCAGCAGCTCGGACCCCGGGACAGTAGCCTACGAGCAGTACTTC

J gene: TRBJ1-5
V gene: TRBV11-2
D gene: NA
clone size: few
CDR3 protein: CASSLAGVQPQHF
CDR3 DNA: TGTGCCAGCAGCTTGGCAGGGGTACAGCCCCAGCATTTT

J gene: TRBJ2-7
V gene: TRBV15
D gene: TRBD2
clone size: NA
CDR3 protein: CATSEWGGLAVYEQYF
CDR3 DNA: TGTGCCACCAGCGAGTGGGGGGGACTAGCCGTCTACGAGCAGTACTTC

J gene: TRBJ2-2
V gene: TRBV5-1
D gene: NA
clone size: NA
CDR3 protein: CASSRLWGELFF
CDR3 DNA: TGCGCCAGCAGCAGACTCTGGGGGGAGCTGTTTTTT

J gene: TRBJ1-4
V gene: TRBV2
D gene: TRBD1
clone size: NA
CDR3 protein: CAIRGGTANEKLFF
CDR3 DNA: TGTGCCATCCGAGGGGGCACAGCTAATGAAAAACTGTTTTTT

J gene: TRBJ2-3
V gene: TRBV27
D gene: NA
clone size: few
CDR3 protein: CASSSGWGGRSTDTQYF
CDR3 DNA: TGTGCCAGCAGTTCTGGGTGGGGGGGGCGTAGCACAGATACGCAGTATTTT

J gene: TRBJ2-1
V gene: TRBV9
D gene: NA
clone size: NA
CDR3 protein: CASSVRGGLIYNEQFF
CDR3 DNA: TGTGCCAGCAGCGTAAGGGGGGGTCTTATCTACAATGAGCAGTTCTTC

J gene: TRBJ2-1
V gene: TRBV4-1
D gene: TRBD2
clone size: NA
CDR3 protein: CASSQEASGRAGGEQFF
CDR3 DNA: TGCGCCAGCAGCCAAGAGGCTAGCGGGAGGGCAGGAGGTGAGCAGTTCTTC